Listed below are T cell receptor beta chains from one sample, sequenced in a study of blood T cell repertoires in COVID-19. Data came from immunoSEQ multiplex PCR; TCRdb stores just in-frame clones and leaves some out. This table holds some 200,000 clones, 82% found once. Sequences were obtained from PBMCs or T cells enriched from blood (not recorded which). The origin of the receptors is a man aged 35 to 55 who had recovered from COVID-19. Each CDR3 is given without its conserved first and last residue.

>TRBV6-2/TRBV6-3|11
ASSYFEGDEQF
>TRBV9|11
ASSYTSFGELF
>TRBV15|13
ATSRDLAATHEQF
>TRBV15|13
ATSERTSGTETQY
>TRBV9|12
ASSEHPGQGEAF
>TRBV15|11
ATSWGPQETQY
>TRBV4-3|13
ASSQDPTRDGEQF
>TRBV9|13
ASSLDPTNTYEQY
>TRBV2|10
ASSGSTFVYT
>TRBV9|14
ASSVGASSGKETQY
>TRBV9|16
ASSPPGQGGGLWETQY
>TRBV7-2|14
ASSLVHAGSRTEAF
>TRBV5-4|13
ASSSPGQGAGEAF
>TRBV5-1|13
ASRWGTGGTYEQY
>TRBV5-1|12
ASRGESGAGELF
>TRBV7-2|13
ASSAGQPPNYGYT
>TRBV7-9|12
ASSFGLVSYEQY
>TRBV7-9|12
ASSLERGNQPQH
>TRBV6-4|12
ASSRLAGTNEQF
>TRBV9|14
ASSVGIAGSQETQY
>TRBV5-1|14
ASSSPDRVLNYGYT
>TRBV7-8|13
ASSLAGGFDEKLF
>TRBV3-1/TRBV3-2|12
ASSQGQGFEKLF
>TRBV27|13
ASSRDRGDNYGYT
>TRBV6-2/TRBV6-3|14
ASSPDRGTSNQPQH
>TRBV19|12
ASSIGGPYNEQF
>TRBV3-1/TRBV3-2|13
ASSQAQGRTGELF
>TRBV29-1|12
SVEEGTGTNGYT
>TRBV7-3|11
ASSPPGTDTQY
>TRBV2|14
ASRRQGVATNEKLF
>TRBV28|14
ASSVATGGLVPGYT
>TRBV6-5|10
ASRLAGAEAF
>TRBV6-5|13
ASSYSDSLNTEAF
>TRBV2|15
ASTQRKLAGMSDTQY
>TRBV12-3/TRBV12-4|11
ASSFRGLQGAF
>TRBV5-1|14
ASSPLKGQGDEKLF
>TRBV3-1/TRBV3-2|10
ASGGYTGELF
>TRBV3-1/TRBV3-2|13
ASSRGQGNTFGYT
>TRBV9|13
ASSGGTSGDNEQF
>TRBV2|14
ASSESGGQNSYEQY
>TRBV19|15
ASSMSGLAGYADTQY
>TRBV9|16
ASSVGGTGLLAKNIQY
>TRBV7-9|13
ASSLVAGPRDEQF
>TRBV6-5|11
ASGTGGNQPQH
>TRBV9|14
ASSVGTSGGANVLT
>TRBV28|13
ASSLSGQGGETQY
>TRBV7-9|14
ASSSRRGRTYNEQF
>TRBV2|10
ASSDTGYEAF
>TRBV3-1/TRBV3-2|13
ASSQKASGIGEQF
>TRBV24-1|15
ATSDLGVAGDYNEQF
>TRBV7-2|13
ASSSGTGWNYGYT
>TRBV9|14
ASSARLGQGGRGYT
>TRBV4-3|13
ASSQGGRGNTEAF